This T cell receptor beta chain was profiled in a study of naive and memory T cell subsets. CDR3 length: 15 residues. V lost 3 bases and J lost 6, with 15 bases in between. Germline V gives CDR1 KGHSH, CDR2 LQKENI. Concerning this clonotype itself: Antigen: not known.

Whole-study findings and limits: From naive to CM, EM and EMRA, diversity decreased and Gini increased.

An equimolar mix of two oligonucleotides served as the beta constant-region primer for TRBC1 and TRBC2. A 12-nucleotide UMI and the SP2 primer were added to the cDNA 3' end by oligonucleotide ligation. In TCRdb, the UMI-ligation and nested PCR reads were re-called with MiXCR into one record per CDR3 protein. The data hold 130,000 to 150,000 distinct CDR3 sequences, with more than 15% observed a single time. This chain uses TRBV18 with TRBJ1-5; no clear D. The TCR was taken from a human donor in good health. Sequenced material: naive CD4+ T cells from blood. The CDR3 nucleotides are TGTGCCAGCTCACCGTACCCGGGGTCCACTCAGCCCCAGCATTTT. It codes for CASSPYPGSTQPQHF.